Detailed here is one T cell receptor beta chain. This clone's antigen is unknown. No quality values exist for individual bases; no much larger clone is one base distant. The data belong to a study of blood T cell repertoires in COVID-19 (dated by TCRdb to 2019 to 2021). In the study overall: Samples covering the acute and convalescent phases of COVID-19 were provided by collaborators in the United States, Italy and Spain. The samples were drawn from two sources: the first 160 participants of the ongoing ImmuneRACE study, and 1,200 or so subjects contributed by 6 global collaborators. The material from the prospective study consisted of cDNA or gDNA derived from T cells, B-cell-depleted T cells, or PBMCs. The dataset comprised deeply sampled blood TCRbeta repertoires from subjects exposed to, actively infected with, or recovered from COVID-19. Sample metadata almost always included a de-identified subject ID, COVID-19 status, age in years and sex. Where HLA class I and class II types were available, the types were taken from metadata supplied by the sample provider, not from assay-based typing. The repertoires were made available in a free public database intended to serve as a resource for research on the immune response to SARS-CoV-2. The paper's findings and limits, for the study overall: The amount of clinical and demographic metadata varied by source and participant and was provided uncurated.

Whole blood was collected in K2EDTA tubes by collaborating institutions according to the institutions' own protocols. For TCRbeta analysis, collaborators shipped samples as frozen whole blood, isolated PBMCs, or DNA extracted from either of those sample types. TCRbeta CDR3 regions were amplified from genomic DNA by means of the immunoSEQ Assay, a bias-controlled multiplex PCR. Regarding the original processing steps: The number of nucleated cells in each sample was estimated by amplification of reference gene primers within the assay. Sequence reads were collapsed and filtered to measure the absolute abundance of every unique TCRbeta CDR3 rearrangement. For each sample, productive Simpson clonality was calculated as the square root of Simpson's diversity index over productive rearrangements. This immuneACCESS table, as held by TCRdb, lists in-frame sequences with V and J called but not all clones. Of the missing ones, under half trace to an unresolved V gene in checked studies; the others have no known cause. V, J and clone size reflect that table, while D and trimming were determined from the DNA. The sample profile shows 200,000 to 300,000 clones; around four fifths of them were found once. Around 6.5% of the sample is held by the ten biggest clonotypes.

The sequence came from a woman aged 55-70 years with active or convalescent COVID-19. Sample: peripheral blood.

The bases read TGTGCCAGCAGCTTTAGCACCGGGGAGCTGTTTTTT. Its protein is CASSFSTGELFF. The rearranged segments are TRBV3-1 (or the pseudogene TRBV3-2) and TRBJ2-2; the D gene cannot be resolved reliably. From its cysteine to its phenylalanine, the CDR3 spans 12 amino acids. Of all the DNA, just the CDR3 is kept, 36 bases in frame from base 1. V gives up 5 bases and J gives up 4 bases, and the segment between their germline ends measures 5 bases. The germline V gene (reference sequence) sets CDR1 to LGHDT and CDR2 to YNNKEL.